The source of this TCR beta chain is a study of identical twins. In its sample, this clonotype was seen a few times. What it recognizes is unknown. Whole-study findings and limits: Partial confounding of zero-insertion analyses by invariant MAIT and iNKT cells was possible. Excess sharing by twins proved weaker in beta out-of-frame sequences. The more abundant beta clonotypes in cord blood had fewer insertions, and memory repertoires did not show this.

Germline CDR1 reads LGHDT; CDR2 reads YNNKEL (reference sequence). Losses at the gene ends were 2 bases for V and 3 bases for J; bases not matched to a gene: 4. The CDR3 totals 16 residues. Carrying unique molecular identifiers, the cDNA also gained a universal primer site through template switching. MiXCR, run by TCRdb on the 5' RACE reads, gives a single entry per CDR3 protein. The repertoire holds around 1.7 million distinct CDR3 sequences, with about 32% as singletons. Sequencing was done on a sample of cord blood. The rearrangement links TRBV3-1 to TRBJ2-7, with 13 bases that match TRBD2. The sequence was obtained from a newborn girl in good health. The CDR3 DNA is TGTGCCAGCAGCCAACCCCGGACTAGCGGGGGCTACGAGCAGTACTTC. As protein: CASSQPRTSGGYEQYF.